The clone carrying this T cell receptor (beta chain) came up a few times. The sample originates from a study of cytomegalovirus exposure and HLA in healthy donors. The PCR was carried out with 60 Vbeta primers and 13 Jbeta primers. The method was immunoSEQ multiplex PCR; TCRdb's version includes in-frame clones alone and lacks a portion of them. This table holds about 120,000 clones, more than 15% found once. Losses at the gene ends were 2 bases for V and 3 bases for J; bases not matched to a gene: 4. Germline V gene data show CDR1 as SGHRS and CDR2 as YFSETQ. CDR3 size: 15 residues. The V gene is TRBV5-1, the J gene TRBJ2-7; 11 bases match TRBD2. The sequence was obtained from a female donor in good health and CMV-seropositive. The sample comprised PBMCs. The CDR3 region is CASSFTSGSVYEQYF. CDR3 DNA: TGCGCCAGCAGCTTCACTAGCGGGAGTGTCTACGAGCAGTACTTC.